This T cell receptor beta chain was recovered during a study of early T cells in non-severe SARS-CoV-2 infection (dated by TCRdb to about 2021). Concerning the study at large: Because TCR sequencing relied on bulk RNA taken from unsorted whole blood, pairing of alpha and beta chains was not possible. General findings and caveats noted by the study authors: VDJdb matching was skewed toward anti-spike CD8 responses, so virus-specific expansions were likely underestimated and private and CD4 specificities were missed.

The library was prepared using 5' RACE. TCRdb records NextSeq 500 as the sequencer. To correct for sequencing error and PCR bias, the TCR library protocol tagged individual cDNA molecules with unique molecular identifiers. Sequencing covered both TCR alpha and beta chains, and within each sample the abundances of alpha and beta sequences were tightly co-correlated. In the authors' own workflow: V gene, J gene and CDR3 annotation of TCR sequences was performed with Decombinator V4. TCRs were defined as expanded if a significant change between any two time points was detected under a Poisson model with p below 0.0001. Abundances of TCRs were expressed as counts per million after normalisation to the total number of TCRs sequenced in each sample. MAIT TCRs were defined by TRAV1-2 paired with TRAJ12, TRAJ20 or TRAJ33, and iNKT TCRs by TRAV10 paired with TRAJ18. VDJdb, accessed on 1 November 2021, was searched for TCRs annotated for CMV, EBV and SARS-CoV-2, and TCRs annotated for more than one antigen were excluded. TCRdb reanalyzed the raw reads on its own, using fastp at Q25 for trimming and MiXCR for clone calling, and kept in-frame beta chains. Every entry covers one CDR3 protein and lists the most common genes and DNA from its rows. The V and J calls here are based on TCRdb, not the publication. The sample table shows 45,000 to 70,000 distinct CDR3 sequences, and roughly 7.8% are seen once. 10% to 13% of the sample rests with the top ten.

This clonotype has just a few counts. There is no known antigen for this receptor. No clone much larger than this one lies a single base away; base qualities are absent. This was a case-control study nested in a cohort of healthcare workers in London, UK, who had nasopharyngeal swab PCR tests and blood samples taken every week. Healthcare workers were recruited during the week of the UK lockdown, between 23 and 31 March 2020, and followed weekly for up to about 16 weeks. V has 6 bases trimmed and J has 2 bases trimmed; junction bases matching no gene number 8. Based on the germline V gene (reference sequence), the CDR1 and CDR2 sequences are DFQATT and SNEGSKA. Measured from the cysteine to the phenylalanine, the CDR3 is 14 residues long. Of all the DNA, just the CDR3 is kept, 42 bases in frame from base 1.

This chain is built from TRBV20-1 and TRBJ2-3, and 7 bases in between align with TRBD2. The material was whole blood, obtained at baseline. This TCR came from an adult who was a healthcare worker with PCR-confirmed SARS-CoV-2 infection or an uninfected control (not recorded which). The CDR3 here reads CSAPDLAATDTQYF. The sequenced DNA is TGCAGTGCCCCGGACCTAGCGGCCACAGATACGCAGTATTTT.